This TCR beta chain was found in a study of cytomegalovirus exposure and HLA in healthy donors. Findings of the study overall: Sequencing likely generated an artifact that appeared as a cluster of highly shared sequence variants. Another analysis was done later, and it associated roughly 15,000 TCR beta sequences with HLA alleles at 0.05 false discovery rate.

With 60 Vbeta and 13 Jbeta primers, the PCR was carried out. Data came from immunoSEQ multiplex PCR; TCRdb stores just in-frame clones and leaves some out. Of 200,000 to 250,000 clones in the sample, about 80% were seen once. This clone has more than one count but fewer than ten. Antigen specificity is unknown. Participants comprised healthy donors of bone marrow. CDR3 length: 15 residues. The TCR originated in a woman in her sixties in good health and CMV-seropositive. The V and J genes are TRBV21-1 and TRBJ1-1. TRBV21-1 constitutes a pseudogene. The sample taken for sequencing was PBMCs. CDR3 in DNA: TGTGCCAGCAGCAAAGGGGGAGGGTTGGGCACTGAAGCTTTCTTT. Amino acids: CASSKGGGLGTEAFF.